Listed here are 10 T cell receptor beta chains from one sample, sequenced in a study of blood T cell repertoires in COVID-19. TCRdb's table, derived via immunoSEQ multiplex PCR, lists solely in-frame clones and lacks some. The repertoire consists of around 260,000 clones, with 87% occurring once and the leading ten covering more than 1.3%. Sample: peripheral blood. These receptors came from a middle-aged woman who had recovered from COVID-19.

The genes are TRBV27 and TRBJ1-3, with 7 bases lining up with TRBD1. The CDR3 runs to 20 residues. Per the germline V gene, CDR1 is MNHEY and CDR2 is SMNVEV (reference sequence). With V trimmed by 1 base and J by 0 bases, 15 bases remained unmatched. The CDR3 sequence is CASSLYRQGALLPSGNTIYF. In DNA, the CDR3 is TGTGCCAGCAGTTTATACCGACAGGGCGCACTACTCCCCTCTGGAAACACCATATATTTT.

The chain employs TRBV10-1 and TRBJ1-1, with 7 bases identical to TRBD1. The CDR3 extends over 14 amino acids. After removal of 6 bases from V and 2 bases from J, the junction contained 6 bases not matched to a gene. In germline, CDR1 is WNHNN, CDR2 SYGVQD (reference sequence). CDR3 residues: CASSAGTVNTEAFF. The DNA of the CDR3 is TGCGCCAGCAGCGCCGGGACAGTTAACACTGAAGCTTTCTTT.

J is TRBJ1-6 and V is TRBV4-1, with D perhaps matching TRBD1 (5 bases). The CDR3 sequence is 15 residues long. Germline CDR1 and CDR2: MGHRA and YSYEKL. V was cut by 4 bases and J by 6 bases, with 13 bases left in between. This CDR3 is CASSPRGVSNSPLHF. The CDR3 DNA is TGCGCCAGCAGCCCCCGGGGGGTTAGTAATTCACCCCTCCACTTT.

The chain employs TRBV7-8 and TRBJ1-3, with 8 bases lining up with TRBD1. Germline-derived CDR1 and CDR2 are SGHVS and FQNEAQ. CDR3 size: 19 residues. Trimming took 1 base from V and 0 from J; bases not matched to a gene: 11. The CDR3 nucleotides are TGTGCCAGCAGCTTAGTGAGCTTTGGGACAGGTTACTCTGGAAACACCATATATTTT. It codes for CASSLVSFGTGYSGNTIYF.

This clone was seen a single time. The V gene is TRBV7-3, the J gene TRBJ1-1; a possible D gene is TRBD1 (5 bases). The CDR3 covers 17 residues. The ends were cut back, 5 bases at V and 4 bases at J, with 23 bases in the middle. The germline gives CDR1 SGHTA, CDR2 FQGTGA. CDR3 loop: CASSLSPLSWGGTEAFF. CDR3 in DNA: TGTGCCAGCAGCCTCTCCCCCCTTAGTTGGGGGGGCACTGAAGCTTTCTTT.

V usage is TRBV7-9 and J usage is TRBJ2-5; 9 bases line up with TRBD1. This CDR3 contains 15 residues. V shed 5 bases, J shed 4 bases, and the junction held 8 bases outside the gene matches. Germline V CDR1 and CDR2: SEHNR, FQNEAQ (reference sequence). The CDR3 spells CASSQGTGLTETQYF. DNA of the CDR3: TGTGCCAGCAGCCAGGGGACAGGGTTAACAGAGACCCAGTACTTC.

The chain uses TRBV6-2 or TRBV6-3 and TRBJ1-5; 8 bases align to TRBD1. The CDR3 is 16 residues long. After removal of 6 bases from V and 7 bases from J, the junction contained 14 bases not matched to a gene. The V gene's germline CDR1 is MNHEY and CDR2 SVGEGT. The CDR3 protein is CASSPPRTGPRQPQHF. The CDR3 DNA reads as TGTGCCAGCAGCCCCCCCCGGACAGGGCCCAGGCAGCCCCAGCATTTT.

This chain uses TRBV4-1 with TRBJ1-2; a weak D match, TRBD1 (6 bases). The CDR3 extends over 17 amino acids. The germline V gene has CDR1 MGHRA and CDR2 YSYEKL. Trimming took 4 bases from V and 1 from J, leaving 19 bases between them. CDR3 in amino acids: CASSPHTRTEYNYGYTF. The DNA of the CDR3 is TGCGCCAGCAGCCCACATACCCGGACAGAGTATAACTATGGCTACACCTTC.

CDR3 loop: CASRDRGRQFF. CDR3 nucleotide sequence: TGTGCCAGCCGGGACAGGGGGCGGCAGTTCTTC. The chain links TRBV7-9 to TRBJ2-1, with 12 bases identical to TRBD1. From germline, CDR1 is SEHNR and CDR2 FQNEAQ (reference sequence). V lost 8 bases, J lost 12 bases, and 2 bases stayed unmatched. This CDR3 is 11 amino acids long.

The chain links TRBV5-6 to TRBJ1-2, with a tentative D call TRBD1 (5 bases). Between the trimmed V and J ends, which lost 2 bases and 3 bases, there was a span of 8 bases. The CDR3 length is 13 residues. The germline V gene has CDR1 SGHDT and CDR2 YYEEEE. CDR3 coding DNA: TGTGCCAGCAGCTTCCCGGGGGACTATGGCTACACCTTC. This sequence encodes CASSFPGDYGYTF.